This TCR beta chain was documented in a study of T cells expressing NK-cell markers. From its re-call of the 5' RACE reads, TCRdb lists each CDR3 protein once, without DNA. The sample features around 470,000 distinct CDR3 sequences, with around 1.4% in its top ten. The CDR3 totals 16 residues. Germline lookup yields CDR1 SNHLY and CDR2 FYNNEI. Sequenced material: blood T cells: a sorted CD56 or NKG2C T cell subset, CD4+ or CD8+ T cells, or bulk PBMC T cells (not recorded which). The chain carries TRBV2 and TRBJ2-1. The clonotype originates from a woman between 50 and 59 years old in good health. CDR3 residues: CASTGSGRRSYNEQFF. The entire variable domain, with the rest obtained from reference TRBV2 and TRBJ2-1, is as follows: EPEVTQTPSHQVTQMGQEVILRCVPISNHLYFYWYRQILGQKVEFLVSFYNNEISEKSEIFDDQFSVERPDGSNFTLKIRSTKLEDSAMYFCASTGSGRRSYNEQFFGPGTRLTVL.